This TCR beta chain was captured in a study of CXCR3-negative and CXCR3-positive naive CD8 T cells. The method, 5' RACE with UMI labels, was used to prepare the TRB cDNA libraries. TCRdb re-called the 5' RACE reads, yielding one record per CDR3 amino acid sequence without DNA. The sample features approximately 140,000 distinct CDR3 sequences, with 0.25% to 0.3% in its top ten. Remarks on this clonotype: Its target is unknown.

Sorting was done in triplicate for each CD8+ T cell subset (approximately 300,000 cells each). This CDR3 is built from 17 residues. Germline V gives CDR1 SQVTM, CDR2 ANQGSEA. General study findings and limits: Memory CD8+ T cell repertoires were far less diverse than both naive subsets. Hydrophobicity was higher for TRB CDR3s found in CXCR3-positive naive cells than in CXCR3-negative naive cells.

The sequenced sample was naive CXCR3+ CD8+ T cells from blood. Stated subset: CD45RO-CCR7+CD27+CD95- naive CD8+ T cells expressing CXCR3 (TNR3+). The receptor was isolated from a human donor in good health. Some clones in this sample may be carry-over from other donors' samples. The V gene is TRBV29-1, the J gene TRBJ2-1; absent DNA, TCRdb's TRBD1 call cannot be checked. CDR3 residues: CSVEVRGQGRRYNEQFF.